A single sample gave rise to the 28 T cell receptor beta chains below, sequenced in a study of cytomegalovirus exposure and HLA in healthy donors. With 60 Vbeta and 13 Jbeta primers, the PCR was carried out. The assay was immunoSEQ multiplex PCR, and TCRdb's table has in-frame clones only and misses some. Among 150,000 to 200,000 clones listed, about 85% were seen once. Input material: PBMCs. These receptors were taken from a man aged 45-65 years in good health and CMV-seronegative.

The count of this clone is one. The chain employs TRBV25-1 and TRBJ2-1, with 10 bases lining up with TRBD1. The CDR3 totals 13 residues. Germline assignment: CDR1 MGHDK and CDR2 SYGVNS. Unmatched junction bases numbered 7, after V lost 8 bases and J lost 9 bases. The CDR3 loop reads CASARQGAGEQFF. The CDR3 DNA sequence: TGTGCCAGCGCCAGACAGGGGGCGGGTGAGCAGTTCTTC.

V usage is TRBV27 and J usage is TRBJ1-5; 9 nucleotides align to TRBD1. There are 15 residues in the CDR3. In germline, CDR1 is MNHEY, CDR2 SMNVEV (reference sequence). After removal of 6 bases from V and 2 bases from J, the junction contained 5 bases not matched to a gene. The CDR3 nucleotides read TGTGCCAGCAGCGCACAGGGGGCCGGCAATCAGCCCCAGCATTTT. Translating gives CASSAQGAGNQPQHF.

As DNA, the CDR3 is TGCGCCAGCAGCCACCTTGGGGAGTACGAGCAGTACTTC. Translation: CASSHLGEYEQYF. The chain joins TRBV4-1 to TRBJ2-7; maybe TRBD2 (5 bases). The CDR3 loop spans 13 amino acids. V gave up 3 bases and J gave up 4 bases, with 10 bases separating them. CDR1 is MGHRA, CDR2 YSYEKL, per germline.

This clone appeared once. The gene calls are TRBV6-5 and TRBJ2-6; D unclear. Deletions cut 6 bases from V and 2 bases from J, with 5 bases between. The germline gives CDR1 MNHEY, CDR2 SVGAGI. The CDR3 spans 13 residues. The CDR3 sequence is CASSFPGANVLTF. The CDR3 DNA reads TGTGCCAGCAGCTTTCCTGGGGCCAACGTCCTGACTTTC.

The CDR3 nucleotides read TGTGCCAGCTCGCGAGGAGATGAGCAGTACTTC. Translated, it gives CASSRGDEQYF. V gene TRBV18 combines with J gene TRBJ2-7; D call uncertain. V lost 6 bases, J lost 7 bases, and 10 bases lay in between. The CDR3 consists of 11 residues. Germline assignment: CDR1 KGHSH and CDR2 LQKENI.

V is TRBV5-1 and J is TRBJ2-5; 12 bases agree with TRBD2. Trimming at V came to 4 bases and at J to 5 bases, leaving 6 bases not matched to a gene. CDR3 length equals 15 residues. Germline lookup yields CDR1 SGHRS and CDR2 YFSETQ. CDR3 loop: CASSTSSGGVETQYF. As DNA, the CDR3 is TGCGCCAGCAGCACCTCTAGCGGGGGGGTGGAGACCCAGTACTTC. The entire variable domain, with the rest obtained from reference TRBV5-1 and TRBJ2-5, is as follows: KAGVTQTPRYLIKTRGQQVTLSCSPISGHRSVSWYQQTPGQGLQFLFEYFSETQRNKGNFPGRFSGRQFSNSRSEMNVSTLELGDSALYLCASSTSSGGVETQYFGPGTRLLVL.

The chain employs TRBV5-1 and TRBJ1-3; 7 bases agree with TRBD1. With V trimmed by 0 bases and J by 3 bases, 3 bases remained unmatched. The germline gives CDR1 SGHRS, CDR2 YFSETQ. This CDR3 has 15 residues. CDR3 in DNA: TGCGCCAGCAGCTTGGGACAGGGAATTGGAAACACCATATATTTT. Translating gives CASSLGQGIGNTIYF.

This clone appeared a single time. The J gene is TRBJ1-2, the V gene TRBV2, with 9 nucleotides matching TRBD1. Germline CDR1 reads SNHLY; CDR2 reads FYNNEI. The ends lost 0 bases at V and 5 bases at J; junction bases unmatched: 7. The CDR3 runs 16 residues. The CDR3 sequence is CASSEAGTGLWYGYTF. CDR3 DNA sequence: TGTGCCAGCAGTGAAGCGGGGACAGGGCTATGGTATGGCTACACCTTC.

Concerning this clone: A junction boundary mismatches the germline segment, possibly from a read error. The CDR3 sequence is CSSSLGREQYF. The CDR3 DNA follows: TGTTCCAGCAGTTTAGGTCGCGAGCAGTACTTC. V usage is TRBV7-9 and J usage is TRBJ2-7; D gene ambiguous. The CDR3 totals 11 residues. CDR1 is SEHNR and CDR2 is FQNEAQ in the germline V gene (reference sequence). The full variable domain, its missing parts supplied by reference TRBV7-9 and TRBJ2-7, is DTGVSQNPRHKITKRGQNVTFRCDPISEHNRLYWYRQTLGQGPEFLTYFQNEAQLEKSRLLSDRFSAERPKGSFSTLEIQRTEQGDSAMYLCSSSLGREQYFGPGTRLTVT.

The J gene is TRBJ2-2, the V gene TRBV27; D is possibly TRBD2 (6 bases). The CDR3 totals 12 residues. The germline CDR1 and CDR2 sequences are MNHEY and SMNVEV (reference sequence). Trimming shortened V by 7 bases and J by 6 bases, and 9 bases separated the two germline ends. The DNA for the CDR3 is TGTGCCAGCAAGGAGGGGTCCGGGGAGCTGTTTTTT. It translates to CASKEGSGELFF.

This rearrangement joins TRBV4-2 to TRBJ2-3, with 15 bases fitting TRBD2. After removal of 5 bases from V and 6 bases from J, the junction contained 12 bases not matched to a gene. Germline V gene sequence: CDR1 LGHNA, CDR2 YNFKEQ. CDR3 length equals 18 residues. CDR3 in DNA: TGTGCCAGCAGCTTTTCGACGGGACTAGCGGGGGGCCAGGATACGCAGTATTTT. Residues: CASSFSTGLAGGQDTQYF.

The V gene is TRBV19, the J gene TRBJ1-6; a weak D match, TRBD1 (6 bases). This CDR3 contains 13 residues. The germline V gene encodes CDR1 LNHDA and CDR2 SQIVND (reference sequence). Trimming removed 10 bases from V and 10 bases from J, with 17 bases in between. The CDR3 sequence is CAIPPDSSSPLHF. DNA of the CDR3: TGTGCCATCCCCCCGGACAGCTCCTCACCCCTCCACTTT.

This clone was seen more than once but under ten times. The V gene is TRBV18, the J gene TRBJ2-1; tentatively, D is TRBD2 (6 bases). Trimming took 4 bases from V and 7 from J, leaving 11 bases between them. The CDR3 has 13 residues. CDR1 is KGHSH, CDR2 LQKENI, per germline. Here the CDR3 reads CASSLGRGNEQFF. The CDR3, as DNA: TGTGCCAGCTCACTCGGACGGGGGAATGAGCAGTTCTTC.

This chain uses TRBV7-2 with TRBJ2-7; possible D gene TRBD1, 6 bases. This CDR3 comprises 15 residues. The V end was cut by 5 bases, the J end by 5 bases, with 19 bases between. Germline values: CDR1 SGHTA, CDR2 FQGNSA. The CDR3 loop reads CASSVRGNGLHEQYF. CDR3 coding DNA: TGTGCCAGCAGCGTCAGGGGAAACGGATTACACGAGCAGTACTTC.

The V gene is TRBV6-1, the J gene TRBJ2-7; perhaps TRBD1 as D (5 bases). The CDR3 covers 14 residues. Germline V gene data show CDR1 as MNHNS and CDR2 as SASEGT. Trimming removed 2 bases from V and 4 bases from J, with 12 bases in between. The CDR3 DNA reads TGTGCCAGCAGTGAATTGGGGCACGGGTACGAGCAGTACTTC. This sequence encodes CASSELGHGYEQYF.

This clone has more than one count but fewer than ten. The V call is TRBV19, the J call TRBJ2-5, with 7 positions matching TRBD1. Judging by the DNA end, TRBJ2-7 fits better; the J call may be wrong. The CDR3 is made up of 16 amino acids. CDR1 is LNHDA, CDR2 SQIVND, per germline (reference sequence). The DNA of the CDR3 is TGTGCCAGTAGTCCACAAACCGGGACAGTCAACTACGAGCAGTACTTC. It specifies CASSPQTGTVNYEQYF.

The CDR3 reads CASSRLSLGANEQYF. The CDR3 DNA is TGTGCCAGCAGTCGACTTAGCCTGGGTGCGAACGAGCAGTACTTC. The rearrangement links TRBV6-5 to TRBJ2-5; D remains ambiguous. The last part of the DNA fits TRBJ2-7 better; the J call may be wrong. CDR3 size: 15 residues. Per germline, CDR1 MNHEY and CDR2 SVGAGI.

V and J are TRBV5-1 and TRBJ2-5; 7 bases map to TRBD2. The V segment lost 3 bases and the J segment 5 bases; nucleotides outside the gene matches: 7. The CDR3 spans 14 residues. Germline V CDR1 and CDR2: SGHRS, YFSETQ. CDR3 protein: CASSYGTTRETQYF. CDR3 DNA: TGCGCCAGCAGCTATGGGACTACCCGGGAGACCCAGTACTTC.

This clone was recorded only once. The chain employs TRBV20-1 and TRBJ1-2; maybe TRBD1 (6 bases). The CDR3 sequence is 11 residues long. V lost 6 bases and J lost 6, with 11 bases in between. CDR1 is DFQATT and CDR2 is SNEGSKA in the germline V gene (reference sequence). CDR3: CSARGGNGYTF. CDR3 bases: TGCAGTGCCAGGGGAGGGAATGGCTACACCTTC.

This clone was detected only once. The chain recombines TRBV7-2 with TRBJ1-2; 7 positions match TRBD1. J lost 3 bases, V lost 5 bases, and 6 bases had no gene match. The CDR3 covers 14 residues. Germline V gene data show CDR1 as SGHTA and CDR2 as FQGNSA. CDR3 sequence reads: CASSPDGTDYGYTF. CDR3 DNA: TGTGCCAGCAGCCCCGACGGGACAGACTATGGCTACACCTTC.

The chain is built from TRBV19 and TRBJ2-2; 8 nucleotides agree with TRBD1. Germline loops: CDR1 LNHDA, CDR2 SQIVND (reference sequence). CDR3 length equals 14 residues. Unmatched junction bases numbered 4, after V lost 7 bases and J lost 3 bases. The CDR3 bases are TGTGCCAGTAAATACAGGGGGGACACCGGGGAGCTGTTTTTT. It is translated as CASKYRGDTGELFF.

The chain recombines TRBV7-8 with TRBJ2-2; perhaps TRBD2 as D (6 bases). In germline, CDR1 is SGHVS, CDR2 FQNEAQ. V lost 11 bases and J 0 bases, leaving 19 bases between the germline ends. There are 16 residues in the CDR3. The CDR3 region is CAGRRGTNANTGELFF. CDR3 sequence (DNA): TGTGCCGGTCGTCGGGGGACCAACGCGAACACCGGGGAGCTGTTTTTT.

This chain uses TRBV2 with TRBJ2-4, with D tentatively TRBD2 (5 bases). This CDR3 is built from 15 residues. CDR1 is SNHLY, CDR2 FYNNEI, per germline. The germline V and J ends were trimmed by 8 bases and 1 base, with 15 bases remaining between them. The CDR3 DNA reads TGTGCCAGCGGTAACGGACTCTTTGCCAAAAACATTCAGTACTTC. Translating it yields CASGNGLFAKNIQYF.

The chain recombines TRBV5-6 with TRBJ1-2, with 7 bases that match TRBD1. The CDR3 spans 11 residues. Germline V CDR1 and CDR2: SGHDT, YYEEEE. The J segment lost 12 bases and the V segment lost 4 bases, leaving 6 bases of the junction unmatched. The CDR3 loop reads CASSVGQANTF. CDR3 in DNA: TGTGCCAGCAGCGTAGGACAGGCGAACACCTTC.

On this clone: One end of the junction varies from germline; a read error may be responsible. This chain uses TRBV7-9 with TRBJ2-2; 7 bases line up with TRBD1. The CDR3 is 12 amino acids. The germline CDR1 and CDR2 sequences are SEHNR and FQNEAQ (reference sequence). Here the CDR3 reads CSSSSGGGELFF. The CDR3 DNA reads as TGTTCCAGCAGCTCAGGGGGCGGGGAGCTGTTTTTT.

The chain uses TRBV5-6 and TRBJ1-4, with D uncertain. The length of the CDR3 is 17 residues. V was clipped by 2 bases and J by 8 bases, with 22 bases between them. Germline V gene data show CDR1 as SGHDT and CDR2 as YYEEEE. In DNA form, the CDR3 reads TGTGCCAGCAGCTTTGATCGACTCAGGAGGCGCGAGGAAAAACTGTTTTTT. Its protein is CASSFDRLRRREEKLFF.

The chain has TRBV7-2 and TRBJ1-1; D is unclear. The CDR3 length is 13 residues. CDR1 is SGHTA, CDR2 FQGNSA, per germline. Deletions cut 4 bases from V and 0 bases from J, with 6 bases between. CDR3 sequence reads: CASSWTVNTEAFF. The CDR3 DNA reads as TGTGCCAGCAGCTGGACTGTGAACACTGAAGCTTTCTTT.

The chain employs TRBV2 and TRBJ2-3; perhaps TRBD1 as D (5 bases). Germline assignment: CDR1 SNHLY and CDR2 FYNNEI. Trimming removed 5 bases from V and 5 bases from J, with 8 bases in between. There are 12 residues in the CDR3. CDR3 DNA sequence: TGTGCCAGCAGTAGGGGTGGAGATACGCAGTATTTT. This codes for CASSRGGDTQYF.